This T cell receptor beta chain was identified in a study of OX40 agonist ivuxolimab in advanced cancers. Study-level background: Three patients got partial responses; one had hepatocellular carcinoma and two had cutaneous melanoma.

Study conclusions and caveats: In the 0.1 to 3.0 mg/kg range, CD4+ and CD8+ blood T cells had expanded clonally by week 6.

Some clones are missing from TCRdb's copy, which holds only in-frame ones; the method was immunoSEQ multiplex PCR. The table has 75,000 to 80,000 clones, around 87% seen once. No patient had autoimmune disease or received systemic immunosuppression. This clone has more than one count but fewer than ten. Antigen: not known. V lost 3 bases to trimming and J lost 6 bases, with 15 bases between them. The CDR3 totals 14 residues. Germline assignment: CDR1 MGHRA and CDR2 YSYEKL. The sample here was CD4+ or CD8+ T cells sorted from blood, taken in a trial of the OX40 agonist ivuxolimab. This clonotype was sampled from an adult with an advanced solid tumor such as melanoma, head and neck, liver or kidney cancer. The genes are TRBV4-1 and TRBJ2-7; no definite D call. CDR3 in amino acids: CASSQGLLGLEQYF. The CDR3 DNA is TGCGCCAGCAGCCAGGGGTTGCTAGGGCTCGAGCAGTACTTC.